Each of the 7 T cell receptor beta chains below was sequenced from the same sample in a study of blood T cell repertoires in COVID-19. Libraries were prepared by immunoSEQ multiplex PCR; TCRdb keeps only in-frame clonotypes and omits some of them. Of about 240,000 clones listed, about nine tenths are singletons. Sequenced input: peripheral blood. The receptors come from a man in his sixties with acute or convalescent COVID-19.

The rearrangement links TRBV30 to TRBJ1-1; possible D gene TRBD1, 5 bases. Germline CDR1 reads GTSNPN; CDR2 reads SVGIG (reference sequence). This CDR3 region has 13 residues. The germline V and J ends were trimmed by 4 bases and 0 bases, with 9 bases remaining between them. CDR3 sequence: CAWNQGMNTEAFF. The CDR3, as DNA: TGTGCCTGGAATCAGGGCATGAACACTGAAGCTTTCTTT. The full variable domain, with the rest looked up from reference TRBV30 and TRBJ1-1, is SQTIHQWPATLVQPVGSPLSLECTVEGTSNPNLYWYRQAAGRGLQLLFYSVGIGQISSEVPQNLSASRPQDRQFILSSKKLLLSDSGFYLCAWNQGMNTEAFFGQGTRLTVV.

The chain has TRBV28 and TRBJ2-5, with D possibly being TRBD2 (6 bases). The germline gives CDR1 MDHEN, CDR2 SYDVKM. V lost 5 bases and J 5 bases, leaving 12 bases between the germline ends. This CDR3 has 13 amino acids. CDR3 nucleotide sequence: TGTGCCAGCAGTCCAACTAGCAGGGAGACCCAGTACTTC. Protein: CASSPTSRETQYF.

The chain has TRBV7-2 and TRBJ2-3; 10 bases are a match to TRBD2. The trim removed 2 bases at V and 9 bases at J, leaving 5 bases unmatched. The length of the CDR3 is 14 residues. CDR1 and CDR2 (germline): SGHTA, FQGNSA. The CDR3 nucleotides are TGTGCCAGCAGCTTAACCAATAGCGGGAGGACGCAGTATTTT. Encoded protein: CASSLTNSGRTQYF.

The chain combines TRBV9 with TRBJ1-1, with 8 bases fitting TRBD1. The CDR3 sequence is 15 residues long. The J segment lost 1 base and the V segment lost 4 bases, leaving 6 bases of the junction unmatched. The germline CDR1 and CDR2 sequences are SGDLS and YYNGEE. The CDR3 nucleotides read TGTGCCAGCAGCCCCAGACAGGGGAGGAACACTGAAGCTTTCTTT. This encodes CASSPRQGRNTEAFF.

This clone appeared a few times. The chain couples TRBV5-1 to TRBJ1-4, with D unclear. The germline V gene encodes CDR1 SGHRS and CDR2 YFSETQ. CDR3 length: 15 residues. The V end was cut by 1 base, the J end by 3 bases, with 10 bases between. This CDR3 is CASSLRGLPNEKLFF. CDR3 bases: TGCGCCAGCAGCTTGAGAGGGCTTCCTAATGAAAAACTGTTTTTT.

V and J are TRBV11-2 and TRBJ1-2, with D possibly TRBD1 on 6 matching bases. The V end lost 5 bases, the J end lost 1 base, and 11 bases lay between the germline ends. CDR1 and CDR2 from the germline V gene are SGHAT and FQNNGV. This CDR3 region has 14 residues. The CDR3 is CASSPRQVNYGYTF. In DNA, the CDR3 is TGTGCCAGCAGCCCCCGACAGGTTAACTATGGCTACACCTTC.

The chain employs TRBV4-1 and TRBJ1-2; maybe TRBD1 (5 bases). The V gene's germline CDR1 is MGHRA and CDR2 YSYEKL. This CDR3 is 14 amino acids long. V was cut by 3 bases and J by 4 bases, with 12 bases left in between. The CDR3 loop reads CASSHMTVGYGYTF. As DNA, the CDR3 is TGCGCCAGCAGCCATATGACAGTGGGCTATGGCTACACCTTC.